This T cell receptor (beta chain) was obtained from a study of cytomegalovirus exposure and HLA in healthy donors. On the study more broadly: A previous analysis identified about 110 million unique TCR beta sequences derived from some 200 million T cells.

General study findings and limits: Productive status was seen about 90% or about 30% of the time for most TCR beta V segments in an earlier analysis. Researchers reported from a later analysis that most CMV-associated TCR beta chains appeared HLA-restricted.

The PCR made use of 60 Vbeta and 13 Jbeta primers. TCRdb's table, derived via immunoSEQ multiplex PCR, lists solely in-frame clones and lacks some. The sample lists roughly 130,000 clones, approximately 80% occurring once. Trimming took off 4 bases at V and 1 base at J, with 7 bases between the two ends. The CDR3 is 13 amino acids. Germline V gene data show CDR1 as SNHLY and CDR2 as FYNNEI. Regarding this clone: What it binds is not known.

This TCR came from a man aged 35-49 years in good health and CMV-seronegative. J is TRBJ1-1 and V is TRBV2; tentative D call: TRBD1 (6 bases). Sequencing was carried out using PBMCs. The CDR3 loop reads CASSVTGNTEAFF. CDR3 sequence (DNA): TGTGCCAGCAGTGTGACAGGGAACACTGAAGCTTTCTTT.